The 9 T cell receptor beta chains in this list originate from one sample, sequenced in a study of regulatory T cells in long-lasting Graves disease. In building TCR beta libraries, iRepertoire HTBI primers were used together with Arm-PCR of CDR3 regions. One entry per CDR3 protein, called by TCRdb with MiXCR from the multiplex PCR reads. Altogether hundreds of thousands of distinct CDR3 sequences are present, 25% to 30% being singletons, with the ten largest covering about two fifths. Noted time point: persistent/refractory GD, antithyroid drugs over 5 years with positive TRAb. RNA from PBMCs was the source of the TCR library. The source material was peripheral blood mononuclear cells (PBMCs), sampled when the disease was refractory, from a patient treated with antithyroid drugs. The receptors stem from a female donor with Graves disease.

This clonotype has a handful of counts. The CDR3 sequence is CASSPPSQGGYGYTF. The CDR3 bases are TGTGCCAGCTCACCCCCGTCCCAGGGCGGCTATGGCTACACCTTC. The chain joins TRBV18 to TRBJ1-2; a possible D gene is TRBD1 (5 bases). V was pared by 3 bases and J by 4 bases, with 15 bases between. Germline V CDR1 and CDR2: KGHSH, LQKENI. There are 15 residues in the CDR3. Filled out from reference TRBV18 and TRBJ1-2, the complete variable domain reads NAGVMQNPRHLVRRRGQEARLRCSPMKGHSHVYWYRQLPEEGLKFMVYLQKENIIDESGMPKERFSAEFPKEGPSILRIQQVVRGDSAAYFCASSPPSQGGYGYTFGSGTRLTVV.

The chain carries TRBV9 and TRBJ1-2; 7 nucleotides align to TRBD1. Losses at the gene ends were 0 bases for V and 6 bases for J; bases not matched to a gene: 8. Germline V gene lookup returns CDR1 SGDLS and CDR2 YYNGEE. The CDR3 length is 15 residues. The chain's CDR3 is CASSVGTGEGHGYTF. The CDR3 DNA sequence: TGTGCCAGCAGCGTAGGGACAGGTGAAGGTCATGGCTACACCTTC.

This clonotype has only a few counts. The genes are TRBV11-1 and TRBJ1-1; the D is unclear. Trimming removed 0 bases from V and 8 bases from J, with 10 bases in between. The germline V gene has CDR1 SGHAT and CDR2 FQDESV (reference sequence). The CDR3 consists of 13 residues. Written as DNA, the CDR3 is TGTGCCAGCAGCTTAGCAGCCCCCGGCGAAGCTTTCTTT. Protein: CASSLAAPGEAFF.

This clonotype was recorded a few times. The CDR3: CSARPTGVRIGNSPLHF. The CDR3, as DNA: TGCAGTGCCCGTCCCACGGGAGTCCGTATCGGTAATTCACCCCTCCACTTT. V is TRBV20-1 and J is TRBJ1-6; D not resolved. V shed 6 bases and J shed 6 bases, with 24 bases lying between them. Germline V gene lookup returns CDR1 DFQATT and CDR2 SNEGSKA (reference sequence). The CDR3 has 17 amino acids.

The J gene is TRBJ1-6, the V gene TRBV6-2 or TRBV6-3; 7 nucleotides agree with TRBD1. V shed 4 bases and J 5 bases; nucleotides not matched to a gene: 5. Germline CDR1 MNHEY, CDR2 SVGEGT. This CDR3 is 15 amino acids long. CDR3 coding DNA: TGTGCCAGCAGTTCACAGGGGAGTCATAATTCACCCCTCCACTTT. Translation: CASSSQGSHNSPLHF.

The chain carries TRBV12-3 or TRBV12-4 and TRBJ2-5, with D possibly matching TRBD2 (5 bases). This CDR3 contains 16 residues. Between the trimmed V and J ends, which lost 3 bases and 1 base, there was a span of 15 bases. The chain's CDR3 is CASSFGRVGAQETQYF. CDR3 in DNA: TGTGCCAGCAGTTTTGGTCGAGTGGGAGCCCAAGAGACCCAGTACTTC.

On this clonotype: The junction and the germline gene differ at one end; a read error may be behind it. The chain employs TRBV28 and TRBJ1-5, with 8 bases fitting TRBD1. This CDR3 has 14 amino acids. The germline gives CDR1 MDHEN, CDR2 SYDVKM. The CDR3: CASRARDRIQLQHF. CDR3 in DNA: TGTGCCAGCAGAGCTAGGGACAGGATTCAGCTCCAGCATTTT.

This rearrangement joins TRBV19 to TRBJ1-1; 8 bases align to TRBD1. V shed 5 bases and J 6 bases; nucleotides not matched to a gene: 14. The CDR3 is made up of 16 amino acids. Germline CDR1 reads LNHDA; CDR2 reads SQIVND (reference sequence). The CDR3 DNA reads TGTGCCAGTAGTCGGCCCGAAGGACAGGGCTGGGCTGAAGCTTTCTTT. Its translation: CASSRPEGQGWAEAFF.

This clonotype occurred a few times. The rearrangement links TRBV6-1 to TRBJ2-5; 7 positions agree with TRBD1. Germline trimming cut 7 bases from V and 3 bases from J; bases unmatched to any gene: 8. Germline V gene lookup returns CDR1 MNHNS and CDR2 SASEGT. The CDR3 spans 14 residues. The DNA for the CDR3 is TGTGCCAGCACCCAGGGACAGTTTGAAGAGACCCAGTACTTC. Translation: CASTQGQFEETQYF.